The 21 T cell receptor beta chains reported below all come from one sample, sequenced in a study of blood T cell repertoires in COVID-19. Clones were sequenced by immunoSEQ multiplex PCR, and TCRdb holds only the in-frame ones, with some missing. This table has some 120,000 clones, 80% to 90% appearing once. Material for sequencing was peripheral blood. Receptors were obtained from a man older than 75 with active or convalescent COVID-19.

The CDR3 nucleotides read TGTGCCAGCAGGGACAGGGGTCCAGGAGGGAAGCAGTACTTC. The encoded protein is CASRDRGPGGKQYF. V usage is TRBV6-5 and J usage is TRBJ2-7, with 9 bases that match TRBD1. Germline V CDR1 and CDR2: MNHEY, SVGAGI. The CDR3 length is 14 residues. V was clipped by 6 bases and J by 8 bases; unmatched bases: 11.

This clone has only one observation. This could be a read error, since a much larger clone is one nucleotide away. J is TRBJ2-3 and V is TRBV6-5, with 10 bases identical to TRBD2. From germline, CDR1 is MNHEY and CDR2 SVGAGI. Trimming removed 6 bases from V and 2 bases from J; junction bases left unmatched: 2. The CDR3 runs 14 residues. The CDR3 coding sequence is TGTGCCAGCAGCCTAGCGGGGGTCACAGATACGCAGTATTTT. It is translated as CASSLAGVTDTQYF.

The V gene is TRBV5-1, the J gene TRBJ2-7; D possibly corresponds to TRBD1 (5 bases). This CDR3 region has 13 residues. Deletions cut 2 bases from V and 5 bases from J, with 11 bases between. Germline CDR1 and CDR2: SGHRS and YFSETQ. CDR3 sequence reads: CASSLLSGNEQYF. The CDR3 DNA is TGCGCCAGCAGCTTATTGTCAGGGAACGAGCAGTACTTC. Filled out from reference TRBV5-1 and TRBJ2-7, the complete variable domain reads KAGVTQTPRYLIKTRGQQVTLSCSPISGHRSVSWYQQTPGQGLQFLFEYFSETQRNKGNFPGRFSGRQFSNSRSEMNVSTLELGDSALYLCASSLLSGNEQYFGPGTRLTVT.

The V call is TRBV19, the J call TRBJ1-2; 11 positions match TRBD1. V dropped 6 bases and J dropped 7; count of bases not matched to a gene: 7. The CDR3 covers 14 residues. CDR1 is LNHDA, CDR2 SQIVND, per germline (reference sequence). CDR3 DNA: TGTGCCAGTAGCGAGGACAGGGGGCGGCTTGGCTACACCTTC. Protein product: CASSEDRGRLGYTF.

This clone is labeled medium-sized. V is TRBV9 and J is TRBJ2-1; D might be TRBD2 (6 bases). In germline, CDR1 is SGDLS, CDR2 YYNGEE. Trimming removed 0 bases at V and 2 bases at J, with 15 bases between. CDR3 length: 17 amino acids. DNA for the CDR3: TGTGCCAGCAGCGTAGAAGCCCCCCGCGGGGCCTACAATGAGCAGTTCTTC. It is translated as CASSVEAPRGAYNEQFF.

The CDR3 nucleotides are TGCAGCGTTGTGCTGGGCAGAGAAAAGAACACTGAAGCTTTCTTT. Its protein is CSVVLGREKNTEAFF. The V gene is TRBV29-1, the J gene TRBJ1-1; unclear D gene. The CDR3 is made up of 15 amino acids. V gave up 4 bases and J gave up 1 base, with 16 bases separating them. Per germline, CDR1 SQVTM and CDR2 ANQGSEA.

The chain recombines TRBV5-5 with TRBJ1-6; 8 bases line up with TRBD1. Losses at the gene ends were 4 bases for V and 9 bases for J; bases not matched to a gene: 12. Germline-derived CDR1 and CDR2 are SGHKS and YYEKEE (reference sequence). This CDR3 is 16 amino acids long. The CDR3 DNA reads as TGTGCCAGCAGCGAGATGTACGGACAGGGTTTTTCACCCCTCCACTTT. It is translated as CASSEMYGQGFSPLHF.

This clone appeared once. V and J are TRBV20-1 and TRBJ1-4, with D tentatively TRBD1 (5 bases). CDR3 size: 13 residues. Germline assignment: CDR1 DFQATT and CDR2 SNEGSKA (reference sequence). V gave up 3 bases and J gave up 6 bases, with 11 bases separating them. In DNA form, the CDR3 reads TGCAGTGCTAGTAGCAGGGAGGATGAAAAACTGTTTTTT. Protein sequence: CSASSREDEKLFF.

The V gene is TRBV2, the J gene TRBJ1-4, with TRBD1 as a possible D gene (5 bases). This CDR3 region has 15 residues. With 8 bases removed from V and 3 bases from J, the gap between germline ends came to 16 bases. CDR1 is SNHLY and CDR2 is FYNNEI in the germline V gene. The chain's CDR3 is CASARPGVPNEKLFF. CDR3 sequence (DNA): TGTGCCAGCGCTCGGCCGGGGGTTCCTAATGAAAAACTGTTTTTT.

In its sample, this clone was seen a few times. The chain is built from TRBV2 and TRBJ1-1; D ambiguous. Germline V gene sequence: CDR1 SNHLY, CDR2 FYNNEI. The V end was cut by 3 bases, the J end by 3 bases, with 14 bases between. CDR3 length: 15 residues. The DNA of the CDR3 is TGTGCCAGCAGTGAGGAGGGAGGAGGTTACACTGAAGCTTTCTTT. Its protein product is CASSEEGGGYTEAFF.

The chain employs TRBV15 and TRBJ1-5, with D unclear. Looked up from germline, CDR1 is LNHNV and CDR2 is YYDKDF (reference sequence). This CDR3 region has 15 residues. The V end lost 1 base, the J end lost 6 bases, and 13 bases lay between the germline ends. CDR3 coding DNA: TGTGCCACCAGCAGAGTCGACAAGGTGGGTCAGCCCCAGCATTTT. Translation gives CATSRVDKVGQPQHF. The variable domain in full, with the rest retrieved from reference TRBV15 and TRBJ1-5, is DAMVIQNPRYQVTQFGKPVTLSCSQTLNHNVMYWYQQKSSQAPKLLFHYYDKDFNNEADTPDNFQSRRPNTSFCFLDIRSPGLGDTAMYLCATSRVDKVGQPQHFGDGTRLSIL.

The chain carries TRBV4-1 and TRBJ1-6, with D possibly matching TRBD1 (5 bases). The CDR3 totals 16 residues. The V and J ends lost 3 bases and 5 bases respectively, with 14 bases between them. The V gene's germline CDR1 is MGHRA and CDR2 YSYEKL. In nucleotides, the CDR3 is TGCGCCAGCAGCCATTTCGGCCGGGGGGATAATTCACCCCTCCACTTT. It translates to CASSHFGRGDNSPLHF.

V usage is TRBV3-1 (or the pseudogene TRBV3-2) and J usage is TRBJ2-7; the D gene is possibly TRBD2 (5 bases). The CDR3 has 14 residues. Trimming left V 4 bases short and J 2 bases short, with 12 bases between. The germline CDR1 and CDR2 sequences are LGHDT and YNNKEL (reference sequence). The CDR3 DNA reads as TGTGCCAGCAGCCCCGGGGAGTTAGCCTACGAGCAGTACTTC. This gives the protein CASSPGELAYEQYF.

This chain uses TRBV29-1 with TRBJ2-3; possible D gene TRBD2, 5 bases. V was shortened by 5 bases and J by 9 bases, with 15 bases between the two germline ends. The CDR3 covers 12 residues. Germline loops: CDR1 SQVTM, CDR2 ANQGSEA. This chain's CDR3 is CSVPLDGITQYF. CDR3 in DNA: TGCAGCGTTCCCCTGGACGGGATAACGCAGTATTTT.

This clone was seen only a few times. The CDR3 DNA is TGTGCCAGCAGCTCGAATACTGAGGGAGGCGATGGCTACACCTTC. Amino acid sequence: CASSSNTEGGDGYTF. This chain connects TRBV7-3 to TRBJ1-2; D is ambiguous. Germline V gene sequence: CDR1 SGHTA, CDR2 FQGTGA. The CDR3 sequence is 15 residues long. V was shortened by 4 bases and J by 6 bases, with 18 bases between the two germline ends.

The chain employs TRBV12-3 or TRBV12-4 and TRBJ2-1; tentative D call: TRBD2 (5 bases). The CDR3 covers 12 residues. V was cut by 2 bases and J by 7 bases, with 6 bases left in between. The CDR3 is CASSLPGNEQFF. The CDR3 DNA follows: TGTGCCAGCAGTTTACCGGGAAATGAGCAGTTCTTC.

The CDR3 region has the DNA TGTGCCAGAAGCCCTGACAGGGAAGGGAATTCACCCCTCCACTTT. Protein sequence: CARSPDREGNSPLHF. The chain recombines TRBV5-3 with TRBJ1-6, with 7 positions matching TRBD1. TRBV5-3 is placed among ORFs of uncertain function. With V trimmed by 4 bases and J by 7 bases, 8 bases remained unmatched. CDR3 length: 15 amino acids.

For the CDR3, the DNA is TGTGCCAGCAGCCCTACAGGGACAACTAATGAAAAACTGTTTTTT. It specifies CASSPTGTTNEKLFF. The V call is TRBV7-3, the J call TRBJ1-4; D perhaps matches TRBD1 (6 bases). Trimming took off 5 bases at V and 0 bases at J, with 10 bases between the two ends. CDR3 length: 15 amino acids. Germline CDR1 SGHTA, CDR2 FQGTGA.

Here the CDR3 DNA reads TGTGCCAGCAGTGACAGAGTGAACACTGAAGCTTTCTTT. Residues: CASSDRVNTEAFF. V usage is TRBV27 and J usage is TRBJ1-1; a weak D match, TRBD1 (5 bases). This CDR3 region has 13 residues. V lost 5 bases and J lost 0, with 7 bases in between. CDR1 and CDR2 from the germline V gene are MNHEY and SMNVEV (reference sequence).

J is TRBJ1-2 and V is TRBV7-2; D is ambiguous. V was trimmed by 3 bases and J by 8 bases, leaving 22 bases between them. This CDR3 has 16 residues. The germline gives CDR1 SGHTA, CDR2 FQGNSA. For the CDR3, the DNA is TGTGCCAGCAGCTTGACCCCGGACGGGGTCTTAGTCGGCTACACCTTC. Translation: CASSLTPDGVLVGYTF.

This chain connects TRBV7-8 to TRBJ2-6, with 7 bases lining up with TRBD1. The CDR3 runs to 13 residues. Germline V lookup: CDR1 SGHVS, CDR2 FQNEAQ. J was trimmed by 15 bases and V by 3 bases; bases with no gene match: 8. CDR3 sequence reads: CASSFLQTGTLTF. The CDR3 coding sequence is TGTGCCAGCAGCTTCCTTCAGACAGGGACCCTGACTTTC.